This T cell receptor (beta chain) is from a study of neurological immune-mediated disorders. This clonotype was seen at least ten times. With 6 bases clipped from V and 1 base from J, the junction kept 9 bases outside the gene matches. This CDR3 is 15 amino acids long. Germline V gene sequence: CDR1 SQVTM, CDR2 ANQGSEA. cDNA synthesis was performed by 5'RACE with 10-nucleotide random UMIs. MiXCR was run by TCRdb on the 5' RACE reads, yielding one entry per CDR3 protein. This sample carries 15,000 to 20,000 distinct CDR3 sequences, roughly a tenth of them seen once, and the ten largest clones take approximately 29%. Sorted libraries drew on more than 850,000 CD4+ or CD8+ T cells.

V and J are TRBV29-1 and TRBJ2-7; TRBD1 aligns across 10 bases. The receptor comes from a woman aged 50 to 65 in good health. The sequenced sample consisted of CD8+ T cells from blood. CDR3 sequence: CSVHTGTGVSYEQYF. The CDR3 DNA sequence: TGCAGCGTGCATACCGGGACAGGGGTATCCTACGAGCAGTACTTC.